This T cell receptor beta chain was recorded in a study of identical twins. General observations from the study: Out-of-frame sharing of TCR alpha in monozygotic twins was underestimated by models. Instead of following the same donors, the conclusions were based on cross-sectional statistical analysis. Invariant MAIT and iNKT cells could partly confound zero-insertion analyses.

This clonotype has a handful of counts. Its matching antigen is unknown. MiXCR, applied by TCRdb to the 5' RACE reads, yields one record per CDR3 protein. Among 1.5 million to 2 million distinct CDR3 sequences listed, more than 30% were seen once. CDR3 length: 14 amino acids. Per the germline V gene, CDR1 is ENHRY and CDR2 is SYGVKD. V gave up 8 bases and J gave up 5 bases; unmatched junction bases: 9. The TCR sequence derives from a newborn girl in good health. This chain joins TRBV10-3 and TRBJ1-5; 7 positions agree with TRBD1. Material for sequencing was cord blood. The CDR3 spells CAIAAGGWDQPQHF. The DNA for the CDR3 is TGTGCCATCGCAGCAGGGGGTTGGGATCAGCCCCAGCATTTT.